This entry describes one TCR beta chain. Its antigen is still unknown. Base qualities were left out, and no much larger clone turns up one base away. Including cysteine and phenylalanine, the CDR3 has 16 amino acids. CDR3 DNA is the only sequence kept; it has 48 bases, read in frame from the first base. The germline V gene sets CDR1 to SGHTA and CDR2 to FQGNSA. V sheds 1 base and J sheds 1 base, leaving 13 bases between their ends. This entry belongs to a study of vaccination and CD4 T cells after COVID-19 (dated by TCRdb to 2022 to 2024). In the study overall: Convalescent patients had a positive SARS-CoV-2 result on nasal swab PCR, and of these patients, nine had mild disease and one had severe disease. The convalescent cohort included six males and four females, with two Hispanic individuals, seven Caucasians, two Asians and one multiracial person. Two doses of either the Pfizer-BioNTech BNT162b2 vaccine (n=8) or the Moderna mRNA-1273 vaccine (n=2) were administered to participants. Post-COVID blood samples were collected from convalescent patients a median of roughly 100 days after diagnosis, with a range of about 30 to 161 days. Post-vaccine blood samples were obtained a median of around 74 days after the second vaccine dose, with a range of roughly 13 to 250 days. Culture stimuli were overlapping spike peptide pools from SARS-CoV-2 and from the common cold coronaviruses HCoV-NL63, HCoV-OC43 and HCoV-229E. In control cultures, a CEFX viral epitope pool was used as positive control, an HIV-1 Nef peptide pool was used as negative control, or no peptide was added. The spike-specific CD4+ TCR repertoire was compared before and after mRNA vaccination in around ten COVID-19 convalescent patients and a handful of infection-naive healthy vaccine recipients. Study-wide conclusions, independent of this receptor: Among convalescent patients, a median about 86% of the SARS-CoV-2-reactive clones seen after vaccination appeared only after vaccination, which suggests priming specific to the vaccine. Although the median number of SARS-CoV-2-reactive clonotypes went up from around 19 after infection to approximately 40 after vaccination, the increase was not significant. In convalescent patients, nearly all vaccine-specific clones (304 of 307) were found to be mono-reactive for SARS-CoV-2 spike rather than cross-reactive with common cold coronaviruses. The study included relatively few convalescent patients and did not analyze early timepoints after natural infection.

What this sample's treatment or condition label stands for: approximately 11-day PBMC culture with coronavirus spike peptide pools or control peptides (ViraFEST assay). The ViraFEST assay, used in the study, expanded antigen-specific T cells with peptide pools and then identified the expanded clonotypes through TCR sequencing. The convalescent patients' positive SARS-CoV-2 PCR tests were from March to December 2020, which was before the Alpha, Beta and Delta variants emerged in the United States. PBMCs were cultured at roughly 2 million per well in IMDM supplemented with 5% human AB serum and about 9.5 IU/ml IL-2, with roughly 9.5 ug/ml peptide pools added. On days 3 and 7, half of the culture medium was replaced with fresh IL-2-containing medium. After more than 8 days of culture, CD4+ T cells were isolated by negative selection using the EasySep CD4+ T cell isolation kit. PBMCs were separated from whole blood using Ficoll-Paque Plus gradient centrifugation and then either used fresh or cryopreserved at -140C. In general, triplicate wells were set up for every culture condition.

The method was PCR. DNA from cultured CD4+ T cells was subjected to TCR sequencing with the Oncomine TCR Beta short-read assay at the Johns Hopkins FTIC core. The QIAamp micro DNA kit was used to extract genomic DNA from the cultured CD4+ T cells. Oncomine TCR Beta libraries made from cultured CD4+ T cells were pooled using unique dual indexes and sequenced on an Illumina iSeq 100. The study's processing was this. Non-productive sequences were removed, and CDR3s not starting with C, not ending with F or W, or shorter than 7 amino acids were discarded. The MANAFEST web application was used to identify antigen-specific clonotypes by comparing peptide-stimulated wells against reference wells and other culture wells. For a clone to be called positive, the clone needed an FDR below 0.05, an odds ratio above 5, and a productive frequency above 0.1% in at least two of three replicate wells. A clonotype was classed as cross-reactive if the clonotype showed significant expansion both in SARS-CoV-2 spike wells and in at least one common cold coronavirus spike condition. Similarity between CDR3 sequences was evaluated in R version 3.6.1 using Levenshtein distances (stringdist) and unrooted phylogenetic trees (ape). TCRdb handled the public reads itself, with Q25 trimming in fastp and clone calling in MiXCR, and kept productive beta chains. When rows share a CDR3 protein, they turn into one entry using the most common DNA and genes. In this record, the V and J calls reflect TCRdb's handling and not the investigators' own analysis. Here the sample has about 10,000 distinct CDR3 sequences; around 59% occur a single time. The top ten clones comprise roughly 16% of the sample.

Sequences were obtained from CD4+ T cells from blood, cultured in vitro. Recombination connected TRBV7-2 to TRBJ1-1, with the identity of the D gene unclear. The clonotype originates from a human donor who had recovered from COVID-19. The DNA sequence is given as TGTGCCAGCAGCTTAGTATCTTGGTCGGGGAACACTGAAGCTTTCTTT. This is translated as CASSLVSWSGNTEAFF.